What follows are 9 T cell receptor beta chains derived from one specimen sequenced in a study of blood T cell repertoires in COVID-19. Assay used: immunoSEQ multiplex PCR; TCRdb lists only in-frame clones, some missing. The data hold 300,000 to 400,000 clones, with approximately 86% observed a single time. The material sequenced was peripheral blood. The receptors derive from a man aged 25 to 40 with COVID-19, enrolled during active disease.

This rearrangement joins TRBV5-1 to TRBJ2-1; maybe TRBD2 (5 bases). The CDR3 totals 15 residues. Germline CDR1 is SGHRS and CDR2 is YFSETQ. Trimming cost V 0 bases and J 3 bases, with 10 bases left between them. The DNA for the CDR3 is TGCGCCAGCAGCTTGGAGGGTAGCGTCTACAATGAGCAGTTCTTC. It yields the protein CASSLEGSVYNEQFF.

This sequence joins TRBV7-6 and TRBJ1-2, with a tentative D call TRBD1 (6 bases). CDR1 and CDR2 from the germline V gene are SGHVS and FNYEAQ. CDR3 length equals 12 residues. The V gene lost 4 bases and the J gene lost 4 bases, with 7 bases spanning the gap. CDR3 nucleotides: TGTGCCAGCAGCTCCAGGGGCTATGGCTACACCTTC. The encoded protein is CASSSRGYGYTF.

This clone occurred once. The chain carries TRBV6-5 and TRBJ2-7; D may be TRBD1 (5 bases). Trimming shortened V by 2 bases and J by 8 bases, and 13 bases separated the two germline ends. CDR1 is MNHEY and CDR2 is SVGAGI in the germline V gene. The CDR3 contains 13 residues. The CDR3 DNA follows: TGTGCCAGCAGTTACGACCCAGGGAACAAGCAGTACTTC. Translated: CASSYDPGNKQYF.

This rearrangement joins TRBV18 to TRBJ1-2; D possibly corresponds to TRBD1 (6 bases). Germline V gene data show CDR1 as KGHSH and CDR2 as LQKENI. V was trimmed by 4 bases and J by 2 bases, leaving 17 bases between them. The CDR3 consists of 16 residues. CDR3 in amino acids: CASSQSFMDSNYGYTF. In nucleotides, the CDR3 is TGTGCCAGCTCACAAAGTTTTATGGACAGCAACTATGGCTACACCTTC.

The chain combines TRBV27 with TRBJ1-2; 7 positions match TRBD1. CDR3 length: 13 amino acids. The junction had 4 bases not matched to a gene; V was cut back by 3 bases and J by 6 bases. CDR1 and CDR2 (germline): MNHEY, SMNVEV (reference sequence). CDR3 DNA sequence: TGTGCCAGCAGTTTTAGAGGGGGCGATGGCTACACCTTC. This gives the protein CASSFRGGDGYTF.

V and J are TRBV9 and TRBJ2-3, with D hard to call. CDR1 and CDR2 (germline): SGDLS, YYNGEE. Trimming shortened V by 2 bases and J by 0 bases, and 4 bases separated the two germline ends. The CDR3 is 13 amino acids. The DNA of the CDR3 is TGTGCCAGCAGCGTGTCTAGCACAGATACGCAGTATTTT. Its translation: CASSVSSTDTQYF.

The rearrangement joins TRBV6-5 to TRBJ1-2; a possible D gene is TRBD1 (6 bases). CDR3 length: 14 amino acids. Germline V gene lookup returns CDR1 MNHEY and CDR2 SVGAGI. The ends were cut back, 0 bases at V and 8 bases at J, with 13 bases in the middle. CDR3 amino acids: CASSYSTRGPGYTF. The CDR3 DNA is TGTGCCAGCAGTTACTCGACCAGGGGCCCCGGCTACACCTTC.

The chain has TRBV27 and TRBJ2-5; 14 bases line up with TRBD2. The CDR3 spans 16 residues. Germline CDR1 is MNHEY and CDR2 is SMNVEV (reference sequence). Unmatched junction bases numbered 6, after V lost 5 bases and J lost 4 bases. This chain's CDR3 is CASSAGLAGGRETQYF. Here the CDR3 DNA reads TGTGCCAGCAGTGCCGGACTAGCGGGAGGTCGAGAGACCCAGTACTTC.

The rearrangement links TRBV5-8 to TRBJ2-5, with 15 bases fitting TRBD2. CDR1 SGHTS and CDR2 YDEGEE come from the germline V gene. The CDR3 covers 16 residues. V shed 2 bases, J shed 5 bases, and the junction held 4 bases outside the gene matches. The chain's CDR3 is CASSFGLAGGRETQYF. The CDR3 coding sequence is TGTGCCAGCAGCTTCGGACTAGCGGGGGGGCGGGAGACCCAGTACTTC.